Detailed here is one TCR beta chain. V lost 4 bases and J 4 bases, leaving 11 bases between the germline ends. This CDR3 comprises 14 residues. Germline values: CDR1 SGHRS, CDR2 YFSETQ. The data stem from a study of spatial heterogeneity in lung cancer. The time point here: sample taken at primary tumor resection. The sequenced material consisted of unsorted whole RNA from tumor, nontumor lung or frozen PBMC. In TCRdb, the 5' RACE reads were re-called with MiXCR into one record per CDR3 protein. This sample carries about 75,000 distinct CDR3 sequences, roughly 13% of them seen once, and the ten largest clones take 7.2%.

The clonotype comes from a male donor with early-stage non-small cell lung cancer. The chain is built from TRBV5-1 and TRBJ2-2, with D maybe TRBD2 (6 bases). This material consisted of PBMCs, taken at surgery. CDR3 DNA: TGCGCCAGCAGCGGAGCGGGCGGCACCGGGGAGCTGTTTTTT. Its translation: CASSGAGGTGELFF. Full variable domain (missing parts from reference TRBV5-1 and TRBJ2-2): KAGVTQTPRYLIKTRGQQVTLSCSPISGHRSVSWYQQTPGQGLQFLFEYFSETQRNKGNFPGRFSGRQFSNSRSEMNVSTLELGDSALYLCASSGAGGTGELFFGEGSRLTVL.